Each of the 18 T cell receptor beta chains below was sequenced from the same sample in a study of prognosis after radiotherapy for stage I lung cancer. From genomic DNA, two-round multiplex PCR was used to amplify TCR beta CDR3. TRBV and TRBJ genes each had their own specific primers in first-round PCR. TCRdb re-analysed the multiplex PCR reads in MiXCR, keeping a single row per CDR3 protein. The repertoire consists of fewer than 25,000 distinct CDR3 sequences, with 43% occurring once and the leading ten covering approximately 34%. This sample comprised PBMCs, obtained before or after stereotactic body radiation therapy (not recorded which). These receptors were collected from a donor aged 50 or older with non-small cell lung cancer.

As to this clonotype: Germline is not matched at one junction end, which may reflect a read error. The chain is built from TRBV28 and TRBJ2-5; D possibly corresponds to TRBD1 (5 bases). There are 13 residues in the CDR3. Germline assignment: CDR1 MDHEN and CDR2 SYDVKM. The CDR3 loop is CAGRKSGQETQYF. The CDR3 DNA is TGTGCCGGCAGGAAATCAGGGCAAGAGACCCAGTACTTC.

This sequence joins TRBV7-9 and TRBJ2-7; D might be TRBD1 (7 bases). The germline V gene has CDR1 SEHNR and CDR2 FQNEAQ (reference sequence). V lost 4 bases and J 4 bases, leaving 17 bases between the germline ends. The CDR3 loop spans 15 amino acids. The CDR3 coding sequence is TGTGCCAGCAGCTCTAATGAACAGGGGAGGTACGAGCAGTACTTC. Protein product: CASSSNEQGRYEQYF.

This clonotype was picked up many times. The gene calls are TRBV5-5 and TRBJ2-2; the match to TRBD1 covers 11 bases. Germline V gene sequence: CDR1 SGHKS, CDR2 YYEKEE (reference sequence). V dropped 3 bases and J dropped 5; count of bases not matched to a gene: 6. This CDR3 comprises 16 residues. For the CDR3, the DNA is TGTGCCAGCAGCTCCGGACAGGGGGCGATTACCGGGGAGCTGTTTTTT. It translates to CASSSGQGAITGELFF.

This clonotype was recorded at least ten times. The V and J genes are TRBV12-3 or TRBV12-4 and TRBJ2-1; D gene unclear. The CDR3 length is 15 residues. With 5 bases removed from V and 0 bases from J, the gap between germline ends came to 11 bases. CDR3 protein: CASSKEFRSYNEQFF. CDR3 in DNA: TGTGCCAGCAGTAAGGAGTTCCGCTCCTACAATGAGCAGTTCTTC.

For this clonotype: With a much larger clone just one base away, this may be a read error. CDR3 in amino acids: CASSLDTVDTQYF. The DNA for the CDR3 is TGTGCCAGCAGTTTAGACACGGTAGATACGCAGTATTTT. The V and J genes are TRBV28 and TRBJ2-3; no clear D gene. The CDR3 consists of 13 residues. Trimming left V 2 bases short and J 5 bases short, with 8 bases between. Germline lookup yields CDR1 MDHEN and CDR2 SYDVKM.

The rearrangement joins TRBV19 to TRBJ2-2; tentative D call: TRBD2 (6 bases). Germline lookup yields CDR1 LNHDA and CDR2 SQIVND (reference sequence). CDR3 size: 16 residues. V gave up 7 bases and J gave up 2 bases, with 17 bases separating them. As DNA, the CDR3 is TGTGCCAGTACACCGGGCCGGGGGAGCAACACCGGGGAGCTGTTTTTT. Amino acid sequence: CASTPGRGSNTGELFF.

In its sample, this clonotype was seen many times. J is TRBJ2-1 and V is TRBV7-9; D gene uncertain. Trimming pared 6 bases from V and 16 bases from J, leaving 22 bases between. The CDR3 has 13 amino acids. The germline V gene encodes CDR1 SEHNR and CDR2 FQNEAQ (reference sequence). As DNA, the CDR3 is TGTGCCAGCAGGAAAGACAATTACAATGAGCTTTTCTTC. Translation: CASRKDNYNELFF.

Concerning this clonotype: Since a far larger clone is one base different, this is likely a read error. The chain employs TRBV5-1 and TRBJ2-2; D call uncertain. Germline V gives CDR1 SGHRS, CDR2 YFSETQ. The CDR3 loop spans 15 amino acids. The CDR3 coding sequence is TGTGCCAGCAGCTTGGGTGTGTTAACGCCCGGGGAGCTGTTTTTT. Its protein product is CASSLGVLTPGELFF.

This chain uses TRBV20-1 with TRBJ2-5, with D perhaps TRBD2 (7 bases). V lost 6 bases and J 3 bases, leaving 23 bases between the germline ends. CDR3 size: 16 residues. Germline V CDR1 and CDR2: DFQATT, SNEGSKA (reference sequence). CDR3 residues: CSATDMGGRGKETQYF. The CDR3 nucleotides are TGCAGTGCCACAGACATGGGGGGGAGGGGGAAAGAGACCCAGTACTTC.

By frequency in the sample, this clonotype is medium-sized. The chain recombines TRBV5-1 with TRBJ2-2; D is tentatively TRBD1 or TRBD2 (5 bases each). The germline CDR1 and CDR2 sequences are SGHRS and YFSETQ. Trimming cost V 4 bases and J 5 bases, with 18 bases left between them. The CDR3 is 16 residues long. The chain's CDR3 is CASSRTDNPGTGELFF. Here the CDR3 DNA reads TGCGCCAGCAGCCGCACGGACAACCCGGGGACCGGGGAGCTGTTTTTT.

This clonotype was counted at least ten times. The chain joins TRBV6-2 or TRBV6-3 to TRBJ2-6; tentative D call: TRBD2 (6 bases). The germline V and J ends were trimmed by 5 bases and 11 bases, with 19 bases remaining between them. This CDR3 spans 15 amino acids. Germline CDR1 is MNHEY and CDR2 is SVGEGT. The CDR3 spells CASSRNTEWGDVLTF. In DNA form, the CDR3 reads TGTGCCAGCAGTCGGAATACAGAGTGGGGGGACGTCCTGACTTTC.

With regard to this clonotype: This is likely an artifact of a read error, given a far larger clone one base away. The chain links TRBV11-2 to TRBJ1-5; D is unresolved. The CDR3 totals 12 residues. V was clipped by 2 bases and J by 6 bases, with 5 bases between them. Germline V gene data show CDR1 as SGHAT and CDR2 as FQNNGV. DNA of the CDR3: TGTGCCAGCAGCTTATTAAGTCAGCCCCAGCATTTT. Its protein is CASSLLSQPQHF.

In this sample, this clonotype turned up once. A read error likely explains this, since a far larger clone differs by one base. CDR3 sequence: CASSSTVLGTGTSVANVLTF. The CDR3 DNA reads TGTGCCAGCAGTTCAACCGTATTGGGGACGGGGACCTCTGTGGCCAACGTCCTGACTTTC. The chain has TRBV6-9 and TRBJ2-6; D assignment may be TRBD1 or TRBD2 (5 bases each). Germline lookup yields CDR1 MNHGY and CDR2 SVAAGI. This CDR3 has 20 residues.

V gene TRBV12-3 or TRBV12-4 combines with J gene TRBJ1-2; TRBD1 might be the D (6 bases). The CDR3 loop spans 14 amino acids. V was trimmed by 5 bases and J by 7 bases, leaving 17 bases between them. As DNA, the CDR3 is TGTGCCAGCAGTCCTCAGGGGATTCCCATTGGCTACACCTTC. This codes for CASSPQGIPIGYTF.

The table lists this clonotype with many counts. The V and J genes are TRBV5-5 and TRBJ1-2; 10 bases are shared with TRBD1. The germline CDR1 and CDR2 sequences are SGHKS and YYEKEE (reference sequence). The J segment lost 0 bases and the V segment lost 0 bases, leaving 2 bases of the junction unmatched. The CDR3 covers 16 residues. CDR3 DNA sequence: TGTGCCAGCAGCTTGGGAGGGACAGGGGCTAACTATGGCTACACCTTC. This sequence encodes CASSLGGTGANYGYTF.

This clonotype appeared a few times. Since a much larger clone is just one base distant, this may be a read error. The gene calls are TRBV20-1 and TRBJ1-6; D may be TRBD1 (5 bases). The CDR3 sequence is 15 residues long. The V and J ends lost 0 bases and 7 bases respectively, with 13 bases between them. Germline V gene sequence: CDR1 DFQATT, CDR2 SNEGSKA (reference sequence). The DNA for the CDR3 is TGCAGTGCTAGAGAAGTAGCATGGGGCAATTCACCCCTCCACTTT. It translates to CSAREVAWGNSPLHF.

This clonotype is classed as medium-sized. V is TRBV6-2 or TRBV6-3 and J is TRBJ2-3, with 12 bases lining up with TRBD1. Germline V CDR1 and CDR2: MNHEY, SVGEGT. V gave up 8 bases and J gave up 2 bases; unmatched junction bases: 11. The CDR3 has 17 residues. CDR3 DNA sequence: TGTGCCAGCGCCTCGGGACAGGGGGCATTTACCACAGATACGCAGTATTTT. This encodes CASASGQGAFTTDTQYF.

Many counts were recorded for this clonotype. CDR3 loop: CASRISRADLYEQYF. DNA of the CDR3: TGTGCCAGCAGGATCTCCCGGGCTGACCTATACGAGCAGTACTTC. The rearrangement joins TRBV2 to TRBJ2-7, with D unresolved. Germline loops: CDR1 SNHLY, CDR2 FYNNEI. There are 15 residues in the CDR3. V dropped 6 bases and J dropped 4 bases, with 19 bases sitting between them.